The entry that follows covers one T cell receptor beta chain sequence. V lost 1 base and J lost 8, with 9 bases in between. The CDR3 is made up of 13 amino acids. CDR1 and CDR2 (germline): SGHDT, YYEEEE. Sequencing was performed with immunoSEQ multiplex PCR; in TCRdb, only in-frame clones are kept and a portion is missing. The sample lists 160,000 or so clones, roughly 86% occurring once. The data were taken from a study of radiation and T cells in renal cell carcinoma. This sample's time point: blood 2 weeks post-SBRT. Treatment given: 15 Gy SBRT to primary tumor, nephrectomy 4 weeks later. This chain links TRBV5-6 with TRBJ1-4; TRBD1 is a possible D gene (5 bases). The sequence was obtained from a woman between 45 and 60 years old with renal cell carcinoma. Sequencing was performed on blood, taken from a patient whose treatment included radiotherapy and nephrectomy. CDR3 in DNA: TGTGCCAGCAGCTTGTGGGGGGTCGAAAAACTGTTTTTT. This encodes CASSLWGVEKLFF.